Listed below are T cell receptor beta chains from one sample, sequenced in a study of blood T cell repertoires in COVID-19. Profiled with immunoSEQ multiplex PCR; TCRdb holds only in-frame clones, not every one. The table has over 250,000 clones, 88% seen once. What was sequenced was PBMCs or T cells enriched from blood (not recorded which). These TCRs come from a woman in her 30s who had recovered from COVID-19. Both conserved end residues are part of each CDR3. A D gene is named only where the DNA matches it firmly. Rows may omit the clone size; those that give it use once, few, many or a size class.

abundance | j_gene | d_gene | v_gene | CDR3aa | CDR3nt
- | TRBJ1-2 | - | TRBV19 | CASTKRGAQTMMSGYTF | TGTGCCAGTACCAAACGGGGGGCTCAAACTATGATGTCTGGCTACACCTTC
- | TRBJ2-1 | - | TRBV4-2 | CASSQGGGESYNEQFF | TGTGCCAGCAGCCAAGGTGGGGGCGAGTCCTACAATGAGCAGTTCTTC
- | TRBJ1-2 | - | TRBV11-1 | CASRPTGNYGYTF | TGTGCCAGCAGACCCACAGGGAACTATGGCTACACCTTC
- | TRBJ2-7 | TRBD1 | TRBV11-2 | CASSSDRVSTYEQYF | TGTGCCAGCAGCTCGGACAGGGTTTCGACCTACGAGCAGTACTTC
few | TRBJ2-3 | - | TRBV29-1 | CSVDGGWKTDTQYF | TGCAGCGTTGATGGGGGGTGGAAAACAGATACGCAGTATTTT
- | TRBJ2-1 | TRBD2 | TRBV9 | CASSGSGRSYNEQFF | TGTGCCAGCAGCGGTAGCGGGCGCTCCTACAATGAGCAGTTCTTC
- | TRBJ1-2 | TRBD1 | TRBV27 | CASSLSGQGAKGYTF | TGTGCCAGCAGTTTATCCGGACAGGGGGCCAAGGGCTACACCTTC
- | TRBJ1-6 | TRBD1 | TRBV9 | CASSSRTGEYSAPSPLHF | TGTGCCAGCAGCTCCCGGACAGGGGAATATTCGGCCCCTTCACCCCTCCACTTT
once | TRBJ1-2 | - | TRBV1 | CTSSQGFQRPNYGYTF | TGCACCAGCAGCCAAGGATTCCAGCGGCCGAACTATGGCTACACCTTC
- | TRBJ2-2 | - | TRBV18 | CASSPLIGRVNTGELFF | TGTGCCAGCTCACCACTGATTGGCAGGGTGAACACCGGGGAGCTGTTTTTT
- | TRBJ2-7 | - | TRBV2 | CASSIRALYEQYF | TGTGCCAGCAGCATCCGCGCCCTGTACGAGCAGTACTTC
- | TRBJ1-1 | TRBD1 | TRBV6-2/TRBV6-3 | CASSYSGTGSSTEAFF | TGTGCCAGCAGTTACTCCGGGACAGGGAGTTCCACTGAAGCTTTCTTT
- | TRBJ2-1 | TRBD2 | TRBV2 | CASKTLAGGYNEQFF | TGTGCCAGCAAGACACTAGCGGGAGGATACAATGAGCAGTTCTTC
once | TRBJ1-3 | - | TRBV11-2 | CASSPIGNTIYF | TGTGCCAGCAGTCCAATTGGAAACACCATATATTTT
- | TRBJ1-1 | - | TRBV28 | CASSLLNTEAFF | TGTGCCAGCAGTTTGTTAAACACTGAAGCTTTCTTT
once | TRBJ1-3 | - | TRBV18 | CASSEQGSGNTIYF | TGTGCCAGCTCAGAACAGGGATCTGGAAACACCATATATTTT
- | TRBJ2-1 | TRBD2 | TRBV28 | CASSYLTLIAGAENEQFF | TGTGCCAGCAGTTACTTAACCCTCATAGCGGGAGCGGAAAATGAGCAGTTCTTC
- | TRBJ2-1 | TRBD2 | TRBV5-1 | CASSLQLAGVYEQFF | TGCGCCAGCAGCTTACAACTAGCGGGGGTCTATGAGCAGTTCTTC
- | TRBJ2-5 | - | TRBV19 | CASRSRGQETQYF | TGTGCCAGTAGATCCCGGGGCCAAGAGACCCAGTACTTC
- | TRBJ2-1 | - | TRBV12-3/TRBV12-4 | CASSFYGGLQFF | TGTGCCAGCAGTTTTTACGGGGGGCTGCAGTTCTTC
- | TRBJ1-1 | TRBD1 | TRBV30 | CAWRTTQGAGTEAFF | TGTGCCTGGAGGACAACACAGGGGGCGGGCACTGAAGCTTTCTTT
- | TRBJ2-3 | - | TRBV2 | CASSENRDVDTQYF | TGTGCCAGCAGTGAAAACCGGGATGTAGATACGCAGTATTTT
- | TRBJ2-3 | - | TRBV30 | CAWSVTDTQYF | TGTGCCTGGAGTGTAACTGATACGCAGTATTTT
once | TRBJ2-3 | TRBD1 | TRBV11-2 | CASPSGTGGVFVTDTQYF | TGTGCCAGCCCCTCCGGGACAGGGGGCGTTTTTGTGACAGATACGCAGTATTTT
- | TRBJ1-6 | - | TRBV5-1 | CASRLRGYNSPLHF | TGCGCCAGCAGATTGAGGGGATATAATTCACCCCTCCACTTT
- | TRBJ1-2 | - | TRBV28 | CASSLRRSSGGYTF | TGTGCCAGCAGTTTACGGCGGAGCTCGGGAGGCTACACCTTC
- | TRBJ1-2 | - | TRBV9 | CASSPGALWGYTF | TGTGCCAGCAGCCCTGGGGCACTGTGGGGCTACACCTTC
- | TRBJ2-7 | TRBD1 | TRBV25-1 | CASSAPTLRGRGYEQYF | TGTGCCAGCAGTGCTCCCACCCTCAGGGGGCGCGGTTACGAGCAGTACTTC
- | TRBJ2-5 | TRBD2 | TRBV5-1 | CASSLGLAGGPWETQYF | TGCGCCAGCAGCTTGGGACTAGCGGGGGGGCCATGGGAGACCCAGTACTTC
few | TRBJ1-3 | - | TRBV3-1/TRBV3-2 | CASRPSSGNTIYF | TGTGCCAGCAGACCGAGCTCTGGAAACACCATATATTTT
- | TRBJ2-7 | TRBD2 | TRBV2 | CASREELAGVYEQYF | TGTGCCAGCAGGGAAGAACTAGCGGGAGTATACGAGCAGTACTTC
- | TRBJ1-5 | - | TRBV21-1 | CASSIPKQPQHF | TGTGCCAGCAGCATCCCTAAACAGCCCCAGCATTTT
once | TRBJ2-3 | TRBD2 | TRBV9 | CASSAPQLAGGTDTQYF | TGTGCCAGCAGCGCACCTCAACTAGCGGGGGGCACAGATACGCAGTATTTT
- | TRBJ2-1 | TRBD2 | TRBV5-6 | CASSLGTSGSQEQFF | TGTGCCAGCAGCTTAGGTACTAGCGGGAGTCAAGAGCAGTTCTTC
- | TRBJ1-2 | - | TRBV6-5 | CATWAGSNYGYTF | TGTGCCACCTGGGCGGGGTCTAACTATGGCTACACCTTC
- | TRBJ2-7 | - | TRBV18 | CASSPPGGPWEQYF | TGTGCCAGCTCACCACCGGGGGGGCCCTGGGAGCAGTACTTC
- | TRBJ1-2 | TRBD1 | TRBV27 | CASSRGGQGGYGYTF | TGTGCCAGCAGCCGGGGGGGGCAGGGGGGCTATGGCTACACCTTC
- | TRBJ2-7 | TRBD2 | TRBV6-2/TRBV6-3 | CASRPRLAVYEQYF | TGTGCCAGCAGACCTCGACTAGCGGTCTACGAGCAGTACTTC
- | TRBJ1-1 | - | TRBV12-3/TRBV12-4 | CASSPGPEAFF | TGTGCCAGCAGTCCAGGGCCTGAAGCTTTCTTT
- | TRBJ2-7 | TRBD1 | TRBV3-1/TRBV3-2 | CASSQGVTGGPLYEQYF | TGTGCCAGCAGCCAAGGGGTGACAGGGGGGCCGTTATACGAGCAGTACTTC
- | TRBJ2-3 | TRBD2 | TRBV4-3 | CASSSRGAGGTDTQYF | TGCGCCAGCAGCTCCCGGGGAGCGGGGGGTACAGATACGCAGTATTTT
- | TRBJ2-3 | - | TRBV28 | CASSPRYRRTGSTDTQYF | TGTGCCAGCAGCCCGCGTTATAGAAGAACAGGGAGCACAGATACGCAGTATTTT
- | TRBJ1-2 | TRBD1 | TRBV28 | CASSSTGANYGYTF | TGTGCCAGCAGTTCGACAGGGGCAAACTATGGCTACACCTTC
- | TRBJ1-3 | TRBD1 | TRBV6-2/TRBV6-3 | CASSWGQAGNTIYF | TGTGCCAGCAGTTGGGGACAGGCCGGAAACACCATATATTTT
- | TRBJ2-3 | - | TRBV5-1 | CASSLGGGSTDTQYF | TGCGCCAGCAGCTTGGGAGGGGGTAGCACAGATACGCAGTATTTT
- | TRBJ2-7 | TRBD1 | TRBV5-6 | CASSFGTAYEQYF | TGTGCCAGCAGCTTCGGGACAGCCTACGAGCAGTACTTC
once | TRBJ1-6 | - | TRBV19 | CASSIGGTDSPLHF | TGTGCCAGTAGTATCGGGGGGACGGATTCACCCCTCCACTTT